These 20 T cell receptor beta chains were all obtained from the same sample, sequenced in a study of vaccination and CD4 T cells after COVID-19. Once obtained from cultured CD4+ T cells, the DNA was sequenced using the Oncomine TCR Beta short-read assay. MiXCR, run by TCRdb on the PCR reads, gives a single entry per CDR3 protein. The table records over 15,000 distinct CDR3 sequences, about 42% of them present only once. These TCRs are of unknown antigen specificity. Sample treatment: approximately 9-day PBMC culture with coronavirus spike peptide pools or control peptides (ViraFEST assay). The sequencing used CD4+ T cells from blood, cultured in vitro, collected before SARS-CoV-2 vaccination. The receptors derive from a human donor who had recovered from COVID-19.

The chain employs TRBV6-1 and TRBJ2-7, with TRBD2 matching over 7 bases. This CDR3 has 14 amino acids. Germline trimming cut 5 bases from V and 5 bases from J; bases unmatched to any gene: 9. Germline CDR1 and CDR2: MNHNS and SASEGT. The CDR3 loop is CASSRLAAGNEQYF. For the CDR3, the DNA is TGTGCCAGCAGTAGACTAGCAGCGGGAAACGAGCAGTACTTC.

V is TRBV2 and J is TRBJ1-4; weak D call: TRBD1 (6 bases). Trimming took 9 bases from V and 0 from J, leaving 17 bases between them. There are 16 residues in the CDR3. The V gene's germline CDR1 is SNHLY and CDR2 FYNNEI. The CDR3 spells CASCERQAATNEKLFF. The CDR3 DNA reads as TGTGCCAGTTGCGAGAGACAGGCTGCAACTAATGAAAAACTGTTTTTT.

The J gene is TRBJ1-1, the V gene TRBV10-3, with D unclear. The CDR3 is made up of 14 amino acids. V was shortened by 6 bases and J by 0 bases, with 11 bases between the two germline ends. Germline assignment: CDR1 ENHRY and CDR2 SYGVKD. CDR3 DNA: TGTGCCATCAGAATCGGAGCCCTGAACACTGAAGCTTTCTTT. Translating it yields CAIRIGALNTEAFF.

The rearrangement uses TRBV18 and TRBJ1-1; a weak D match, TRBD1 (5 bases). This CDR3 is 13 amino acids long. V was cut by 5 bases and J by 0 bases, with 7 bases left in between. From germline, CDR1 is KGHSH and CDR2 LQKENI. The CDR3 is CASSDSMNTEAFF. In DNA form, the CDR3 reads TGTGCCAGCTCAGACAGCATGAACACTGAAGCTTTCTTT.

The gene calls are TRBV5-4 and TRBJ1-1; the D is unclear. The CDR3 length is 14 residues. Trimming removed 4 bases at V and 10 bases at J, with 20 bases between. Per the germline V gene, CDR1 is SGHNT and CDR2 is YYREEE (reference sequence). The CDR3 loop reads CASSRGREPSGAFF. DNA for the CDR3: TGTGCCAGCAGCCGCGGGAGGGAGCCTTCGGGAGCTTTCTTT.

This clonotype was found a few times. This rearrangement joins TRBV19 to TRBJ1-5; TRBD1 matches at 7 bases. Germline assignment: CDR1 LNHDA and CDR2 SQIVND (reference sequence). The V and J ends lost 4 bases and 1 base, in that order; junction bases with no gene match: 7. This CDR3 is 16 amino acids long. In DNA, the CDR3 is TGTGCCAGTAGTAGACCGACAGGGTTAAGCAATCAGCCCCAGCATTTT. Translated: CASSRPTGLSNQPQHF. Variable domain in full (rest from reference TRBV19 and TRBJ1-5): DGGITQSPKYLFRKEGQNVTLSCEQNLNHDAMYWYRQDPGQGLRLIYYSQIVNDFQKGDIAEGYSVSREKKESFPLTVTSAQKNPTAFYLCASSRPTGLSNQPQHFGDGTRLSIL.

Regarding this clonotype: Germline and junction disagree at one end, which may indicate a read error. The V call is TRBV7-2, the J call TRBJ2-5; D possibly corresponds to TRBD1 (6 bases). CDR1 and CDR2 (germline): SGHTA, FQGNSA. The CDR3 extends over 14 amino acids. This chain's CDR3 is CASSSRGFQETQYF. CDR3 DNA sequence: TGCGCCAGCAGCTCAAGGGGGTTTCAAGAGACCCAGTACTTC.

J is TRBJ1-1 and V is TRBV19; D perhaps matches TRBD1 (5 bases). CDR3 length: 15 amino acids. Per germline, CDR1 LNHDA and CDR2 SQIVND (reference sequence). The V end lost 5 bases, the J end lost 2 bases, and 15 bases lay between the germline ends. CDR3 nucleotide sequence: TGTGCCAGTAGTTTCTTGACAGACTTAAACACTGAAGCTTTCTTT. Residues: CASSFLTDLNTEAFF.

The genes are TRBV7-2 and TRBJ2-7, with 11 bases aligning to TRBD2. V was pared by 3 bases and J by 7 bases, with 11 bases of the junction left unmatched. CDR3 size: 16 residues. Germline V CDR1 and CDR2: SGHTA, FQGNSA. CDR3 protein: CASSFATSGAVGEQYF. The CDR3 coding sequence is TGTGCCAGCAGCTTCGCGACTAGCGGGGCAGTAGGGGAGCAGTACTTC.

This clonotype appeared a few times. J is TRBJ2-3 and V is TRBV2; D is unclear. CDR1 is SNHLY and CDR2 is FYNNEI in the germline V gene. This CDR3 spans 12 amino acids. V lost 7 bases to trimming and J lost 9 bases, with 14 bases between them. CDR3 sequence: CASTDQVRTQYF. Written as DNA, the CDR3 is TGTGCCAGCACCGACCAGGTTCGAACGCAGTATTTT.

Only one count was recorded for this clonotype. The J gene is TRBJ2-4, the V gene TRBV19; 7 bases line up with TRBD1. Trimming at V came to 6 bases and at J to 0 bases, leaving 2 bases not matched to a gene. Germline loops: CDR1 LNHDA, CDR2 SQIVND (reference sequence). The CDR3 runs to 14 residues. The CDR3 loop is CASRDRLAKNIQYF. CDR3 in DNA: TGTGCCAGTAGGGACAGGCTAGCCAAAAACATTCAGTACTTC.

This clonotype was counted between two and nine times. V usage is TRBV20-1 and J usage is TRBJ1-6; D remains unclear. The CDR3 is 12 residues long. The V end was cut by 2 bases, the J end by 13 bases, with 12 bases between. Germline lookup yields CDR1 DFQATT and CDR2 SNEGSKA (reference sequence). The CDR3 coding sequence is TGCAGTGCTAGATTGGACTCCCCGCCCCTCCACTTT. It is translated as CSARLDSPPLHF.

V gene TRBV5-4 combines with J gene TRBJ2-2; possible D gene TRBD1, 6 bases. V lost 0 bases and J 4 bases, leaving 13 bases between the germline ends. Looked up from germline, CDR1 is SGHNT and CDR2 is YYREEE (reference sequence). The CDR3 spans 16 residues. The CDR3: CASSLGSGAVTGELFF. The CDR3 nucleotides read TGTGCCAGCAGCTTGGGGTCAGGGGCGGTCACCGGGGAGCTGTTTTTT.

V usage is TRBV7-2 and J usage is TRBJ1-2; 10 nucleotides match TRBD1. This CDR3 contains 15 residues. Germline CDR1 SGHTA, CDR2 FQGNSA. V trimming: 1 base; J trimming: 7 bases; junction bases outside the gene matches: 6. Here the CDR3 DNA reads TGTGCCAGCAGCTTAGGGACGGACAGGGGGACTGGCTACACCTTC. Translated, it gives CASSLGTDRGTGYTF.

This clonotype showed up just a few times. V usage is TRBV10-3 and J usage is TRBJ1-5; 7 bases agree with TRBD1. Per germline, CDR1 ENHRY and CDR2 SYGVKD. Trimming at V came to 3 bases and at J to 6 bases, leaving 5 bases not matched to a gene. This CDR3 has 14 amino acids. The CDR3 nucleotides read TGTGCCATCAGTGAAGGGGGCGCCGGTCAGCCCCAGCATTTT. It translates to CAISEGGAGQPQHF.

This clonotype was found a few times. The J gene is TRBJ1-5, the V gene TRBV15; TRBD1 agrees at 7 bases. This CDR3 comprises 14 residues. The V segment lost 3 bases and the J segment 4 bases; nucleotides outside the gene matches: 3. The germline V gene encodes CDR1 LNHNV and CDR2 YYDKDF (reference sequence). DNA for the CDR3: TGTGCCACCAGCAGGGACAGGATGAATCAGCCCCAGCATTTT. Amino acids: CATSRDRMNQPQHF.

The sample holds a few counts of this clonotype. This sequence joins TRBV7-9 and TRBJ2-2, with D possibly matching TRBD2 (6 bases). V was clipped by 2 bases and J by 1 base, with 11 bases between them. CDR1 SEHNR and CDR2 FQNEAQ come from the germline V gene (reference sequence). The CDR3 is 16 residues long. Here the CDR3 DNA reads TGTGCCAGCAGCTTAAGTAATAGCGGGAACACCGGGGAGCTGTTTTTT. This sequence encodes CASSLSNSGNTGELFF.

A word on this clonotype: One junction end disagrees with the germline gene, perhaps due to a read error. The chain employs TRBV12-5 and TRBJ2-5; 8 bases match TRBD2. Germline V CDR1 and CDR2: LGHNT, FRNRAP. CDR3 length: 14 residues. The CDR3 region is CASGLAGGQETQYF. CDR3 nucleotide sequence: TGTGCTAGTGGATTGGCGGGGGGACAAGAGACCCAGTACTTC.

The rearrangement links TRBV6-2 or TRBV6-3 to TRBJ1-2, with 7 nucleotides matching TRBD1. V shed 5 bases and J 8 bases; nucleotides not matched to a gene: 17. The CDR3 is 16 residues long. Germline assignment: CDR1 MNHEY and CDR2 SVGEGT. The CDR3 region has the DNA TGTGCCAGCAGTGATCGACCGGGACAGTCGATATCAGGCTACACCTTC. It encodes CASSDRPGQSISGYTF.

The chain uses TRBV19 and TRBJ1-2; no clear D. This CDR3 region has 13 residues. Trimming left V 10 bases short and J 8 bases short, with 20 bases between. The germline CDR1 and CDR2 sequences are LNHDA and SQIVND (reference sequence). The CDR3 coding sequence is TGTGCCACCCACACCCCGGGGTTTTTCGGCTACACCTTC. This translates into CATHTPGFFGYTF.